This T cell receptor beta chain was identified during a study of blood T cell repertoires in COVID-19 (TCRdb year 2020). General notes on the study: Samples covering the acute and convalescent phases of COVID-19 were provided by collaborators in the United States, Italy and Spain. The prospective study material was composed of cDNA or gDNA derived from T cells, B-cell-depleted T cells, or PBMCs. The dataset comprised deeply sampled blood TCRbeta repertoires from subjects exposed to, actively infected with, or recovered from COVID-19. A freely available public database, intended as a resource for researchers studying the immune response to SARS-CoV-2, is where the repertoires were released. Samples were obtained from the ongoing ImmuneRACE study (first 160 participants) and from roughly 1,300 subjects provided by 6 global collaborators. Nearly every sample came with metadata listing a de-identified subject ID, COVID-19 status, age in years and sex. Where available, HLA class I and class II types were obtained from metadata supplied by the sample provider rather than from assay-based typing. Results and caveats for the whole study, not just this receptor: The quantity of clinical and demographic metadata differed by source and by participant and was supplied without curation.

Collaborating institutions collected whole blood in K2EDTA tubes following their own protocols. For TCRbeta analysis, collaborators shipped samples in one of three forms: frozen whole blood, isolated PBMCs, or DNA extracted from either of those sample types. Of note for this clone: The clone's antigen remains unknown. Base qualities are missing; no much larger clone stands one base away.

TCRbeta CDR3 regions were amplified from genomic DNA using the immunoSEQ Assay, a bias-controlled multiplex PCR. On the study's bioinformatics: The number of nucleated cells in each sample was estimated by amplification of reference gene primers within the assay. To quantify the absolute abundance of each unique TCRbeta CDR3 rearrangement, sequence reads were collapsed and filtered. For each sample, productive Simpson clonality was calculated by taking the square root of Simpson's diversity index across productive rearrangements. TCRdb obtained this table from immuneACCESS and retained in-frame rearrangements with V and J assigned. These tables miss some clones; where compared with another copy, unresolved V genes account for less than half of the shortfall, and the remainder is unexplained. The DNA gave D and trimming, while V, J and clone size come from that table. The table for this sample lists approximately 210,000 clones; about 88% of them were counted only once. The biggest ten clones account for roughly 2% of the sample.

The sequenced sample consisted of peripheral blood. The sequence was collected from a man aged 35-49 years with active or convalescent COVID-19.

The DNA is TGTGCCAGCAGTTCCCCATCCGCAGGGAAGGATGGCTACACCTTC. Its protein product is CASSSPSAGKDGYTF. The rearranged segments are TRBV6-5 and TRBJ1-2; a tentative D call is TRBD1 (5 bases match). From a lookup of the germline V gene, CDR1 and CDR2 are MNHEY and SVGAGI. Spanning cysteine to phenylalanine, the CDR3 consists of 15 amino acids. The sequence is cut down to CDR3 DNA, 45 bases in frame from base 1. Trimming takes 4 bases from V and 6 bases from J, and the germline ends sit 18 bases apart.